The clone carrying this T cell receptor beta chain was seen only once. As yet, its antigen is unknown. This table comes from immunoSEQ multiplex PCR, and its TCRdb copy is limited to in-frame clones, with some not included. The sample lists approximately 25,000 clones; around 91% were seen once. This entry comes from a study of T cells in localized non-small cell lung cancer. Study-wide results and caveats: Within adjacent lung there appeared a median around 55 of the top 100 tumor clones.

Germline CDR1 reads LNHDA; CDR2 reads SQIVND (reference sequence). Trimming stripped 3 bases from V and 2 bases from J, with 13 bases between. The CDR3 runs to 15 residues. This rearrangement joins TRBV19 to TRBJ2-5; D may match TRBD1 or TRBD2 (6 bases each). This sequence originates from a woman aged 35-75 years with stage I lung adenocarcinoma. Source: peripheral blood, taken before any cancer treatment. The CDR3: CASSIYGGGQETQYF. As DNA, the CDR3 is TGTGCCAGTAGTATTTATGGAGGGGGACAAGAGACCCAGTACTTC.